These 23 T cell receptor beta chains originate from one sample sequenced in a study of shared T cell receptors in the human thymus. Sequencing used immunoSEQ multiplex PCR; TCRdb keeps in-frame clones, though not all of them. The sample shows some 660,000 clones, roughly 86% of them seen only once. The sample also formed part of further work on human thymus T cells.

Sequences were obtained from thymocytes. These receptor sequences come from a boy less than two years old with a congenital heart defect.

The V gene is TRBV4-2, the J gene TRBJ2-5; D is possibly TRBD2 (6 bases). Per germline, CDR1 LGHNA and CDR2 YNFKEQ. The V gene lost 4 bases and the J gene lost 9 bases, with 15 bases spanning the gap. The CDR3 length is 13 residues. CDR3 sequence reads: CASSPRDLSAQYF. CDR3 DNA: TGTGCCAGCAGCCCTCGGGACTTATCTGCCCAGTACTTC.

V usage is TRBV4-1 and J usage is TRBJ2-7; D not certain. In germline, CDR1 is MGHRA, CDR2 YSYEKL. V lost 4 bases, J lost 5 bases, and 21 bases lay in between. The CDR3 spans 16 residues. CDR3 in DNA: TGCGCCAGCAGCCCTCGCCCCTACCAATCAACCAACGAGCAGTACTTC. Translating it yields CASSPRPYQSTNEQYF.

The chain combines TRBV2 with TRBJ2-7; D gene ambiguous. CDR3 length: 16 residues. Trimming pared 4 bases from V and 1 base from J, leaving 17 bases between. CDR1 SNHLY and CDR2 FYNNEI come from the germline V gene. CDR3 sequence reads: CASSVLSLGGSYEQYF. The CDR3 DNA is TGTGCCAGCAGTGTTTTGAGTCTAGGCGGATCCTACGAGCAGTACTTC. The variable domain in full, completed from reference TRBV2 and TRBJ2-7, reads EPEVTQTPSHQVTQMGQEVILRCVPISNHLYFYWYRQILGQKVEFLVSFYNNEISEKSEIFDDQFSVERPDGSNFTLKIRSTKLEDSAMYFCASSVLSLGGSYEQYFGPGTRLTVT.

The chain has TRBV5-6 and TRBJ1-2; D remains unclear. CDR1 and CDR2 (germline): SGHDT, YYEEEE. The CDR3 length is 16 residues. The V end was cut by 5 bases, the J end by 4 bases, with 21 bases between. CDR3 DNA: TGTGCCAGCAGACCGTGGCGAGCGCAGGAGGGCTATGGCTACACCTTC. Protein sequence: CASRPWRAQEGYGYTF.

This chain connects TRBV7-6 to TRBJ2-2; no definite D call. In germline, CDR1 is SGHVS, CDR2 FNYEAQ. This CDR3 region has 13 residues. The V end was cut by 8 bases, the J end by 0 bases, with 7 bases between. The CDR3 spells CASFNTNTGELFF. In DNA, the CDR3 is TGTGCCAGCTTCAACACGAACACCGGGGAGCTGTTTTTT. Based on the CDR3 plus reference TRBV7-6 and TRBJ2-2, the full variable domain is GAGVSQSPRYKVTKRGQDVALRCDPISGHVSLYWYRQALGQGPEFLTYFNYEAQQDKSGLPNDRFSAERPEGSISTLTIQRTEQRDSAMYRCASFNTNTGELFFGEGSRLTVL.

The rearrangement joins TRBV4-2 to TRBJ1-1; possible D gene TRBD1, 5 bases. V was cut by 1 base and J by 3 bases, with 27 bases left in between. The germline V gene has CDR1 LGHNA and CDR2 YNFKEQ. This CDR3 is built from 20 residues. In nucleotides, the CDR3 is TGTGCCAGCAGCCAAGCTTTTGTAGGGGCTTTAAAGTGTCTAGACACTGAAGCTTTCTTT. Translating it yields CASSQAFVGALKCLDTEAFF.

The chain uses TRBV5-1 and TRBJ2-1, with a possible D match to TRBD1 (5 bases). This CDR3 has 15 residues. Trimming stripped 0 bases from V and 5 bases from J, with 12 bases between. Germline lookup yields CDR1 SGHRS and CDR2 YFSETQ. CDR3 bases: TGCGCCAGCAGCTTGGTGATGGGGCTACACAATGAGCAGTTCTTC. Translating gives CASSLVMGLHNEQFF.

To note about this clone: This sample includes further DNA sequences coding for the same CDR3. The CDR3 loop is CASSLVAYEQYF. CDR3 nucleotides: TGTGCCAGCAGCTTAGTAGCTTACGAGCAGTACTTC. The chain is built from TRBV7-9 and TRBJ2-7; D is uncertain. This CDR3 is 12 amino acids long. The germline V gene encodes CDR1 SEHNR and CDR2 FQNEAQ (reference sequence). V shed 1 base and J shed 4 bases, with 5 bases lying between them.

The table lists this clone with a count of one. This chain connects TRBV4-3 to TRBJ1-3; 9 bases fit TRBD1. The CDR3 runs to 17 residues. V lost 1 base to trimming and J lost 7 bases; unmatched junction nucleotides: 11. Germline-derived CDR1 and CDR2 are LGHNA and YSLEER. Here the CDR3 reads CASSQAWDRVLVNTIYF. Written as DNA, the CDR3 is TGCGCCAGCAGCCAAGCGTGGGACAGGGTGTTGGTGAACACCATATATTTT.

CDR3 protein: CASSAGRPNTGELFF. The CDR3 coding sequence is TGTGCCAGCAGCGCAGGGAGGCCTAACACCGGGGAGCTGTTTTTT. J is TRBJ2-2 and V is TRBV9; perhaps TRBD2 as D (6 bases). This CDR3 spans 15 amino acids. Germline assignment: CDR1 SGDLS and CDR2 YYNGEE. Deletions cut 3 bases from V and 2 bases from J, with 11 bases between. Full variable domain (missing parts from reference TRBV9 and TRBJ2-2): DSGVTQTPKHLITATGQRVTLRCSPRSGDLSVYWYQQSLDQGLQFLIQYYNGEERAKGNILERFSAQQFPDLHSELNLSSLELGDSALYFCASSAGRPNTGELFFGEGSRLTVL.

The gene calls are TRBV29-1 and TRBJ2-5, with 15 bases that match TRBD2. V shed 6 bases, J shed 2 bases, and the junction held 7 bases outside the gene matches. The CDR3 is made up of 16 amino acids. Per the germline V gene, CDR1 is SQVTM and CDR2 is ANQGSEA. The CDR3 DNA sequence: TGCAGCGTGGCCAGGACTAGCGGGAGGGCTCAAGAGACCCAGTACTTC. It yields the protein CSVARTSGRAQETQYF. Complete variable domain (other parts from reference TRBV29-1 and TRBJ2-5): SAVISQKPSRDICQRGTSLTIQCQVDSQVTMMFWYRQQPGQSLTLIATANQGSEATYESGFVIDKFPISRPNLTFSTLTVSNMSPEDSSIYLCSVARTSGRAQETQYFGPGTRLLVL.

The chain carries TRBV5-6 and TRBJ1-1; a possible D gene is TRBD1 (6 bases). CDR3 length: 17 amino acids. With 0 bases removed from V and 3 bases from J, the gap between germline ends came to 18 bases. Germline values: CDR1 SGHDT, CDR2 YYEEEE. DNA of the CDR3: TGTGCCAGCAGCTTGGGCCTGAGGAACAGGGCTTACACTGAAGCTTTCTTT. Translated, it gives CASSLGLRNRAYTEAFF.

Concerning this clone itself: Additional DNA sequences in this sample encode the identical CDR3. The genes are TRBV5-4 and TRBJ1-1, with D hard to call. Germline loops: CDR1 SGHNT, CDR2 YYREEE (reference sequence). The CDR3 is made up of 12 amino acids. V lost 0 bases and J lost 6, with 6 bases in between. The CDR3 region is CASSLGGPEAFF. The CDR3 DNA sequence: TGTGCCAGCAGCTTGGGAGGGCCTGAAGCTTTCTTT.

The chain employs TRBV7-9 and TRBJ1-3; D is undetermined. The CDR3 runs to 15 residues. V dropped 5 bases and J dropped 2 bases, with 13 bases sitting between them. In germline, CDR1 is SEHNR, CDR2 FQNEAQ (reference sequence). CDR3 bases: TGTGCCAGCAGCGTTGAGGTAACTCCTGGAAACACCATATATTTT. The encoded protein is CASSVEVTPGNTIYF. The whole variable domain, remainder taken from reference TRBV7-9 and TRBJ1-3, is DTGVSQNPRHKITKRGQNVTFRCDPISEHNRLYWYRQTLGQGPEFLTYFQNEAQLEKSRLLSDRFSAERPKGSFSTLEIQRTEQGDSAMYLCASSVEVTPGNTIYFGEGSWLTVV.

The chain combines TRBV4-1 with TRBJ2-3; no clear D gene. From germline, CDR1 is MGHRA and CDR2 YSYEKL. This CDR3 comprises 13 residues. V lost 3 bases and J lost 4, with 8 bases in between. The CDR3 here is CASSQVLADTQYF. CDR3 in DNA: TGCGCCAGCAGCCAGGTCCTAGCAGATACGCAGTATTTT.

This clone was picked up one time. The chain recombines TRBV29-1 with TRBJ1-1, with unresolved D. CDR1 is SQVTM and CDR2 is ANQGSEA in the germline V gene. Trimming took 3 bases from V and 1 from J, leaving 6 bases between them. The CDR3 runs to 12 residues. The chain's CDR3 is CSVEVENTEAFF. DNA of the CDR3: TGCAGCGTTGAGGTAGAGAACACTGAAGCTTTCTTT.

This rearrangement joins TRBV10-1 to TRBJ2-3, with 14 positions matching TRBD2. The CDR3 runs 16 residues. V lost 5 bases and J lost 3; bases outside the gene matches: 4. Looked up from germline, CDR1 is WNHNN and CDR2 is SYGVQD (reference sequence). The CDR3 nucleotides are TGCGCCAGCAGTAAGACTAGCGGGAGGGGGACAGATACGCAGTATTTT. Translation gives CASSKTSGRGTDTQYF.

The genes are TRBV4-1 and TRBJ1-5, with no clear D. The CDR3 loop spans 16 amino acids. Per the germline V gene, CDR1 is MGHRA and CDR2 is YSYEKL. V was pared by 1 base and J by 3 bases, with 13 bases between. CDR3: CASSQGSVDYNQPQHF. In nucleotides, the CDR3 is TGCGCCAGCAGCCAAGGATCGGTCGATTACAATCAGCCCCAGCATTTT.

CDR3 in DNA: TGCGCCAGCAGCTTGGAGGGGAGGACTGAAGCTTTCTTT. Translated: CASSLEGRTEAFF. The J gene is TRBJ1-1, the V gene TRBV5-1, with D possibly being TRBD1 (5 bases). This CDR3 region has 13 residues. Germline CDR1 reads SGHRS; CDR2 reads YFSETQ. V lost 0 bases to trimming and J lost 5 bases, with 8 bases between them.

CDR3 coding DNA: TGTGCCAGCAGTGGCCGGGACAGCGCCTACGAGCAGTACTTC. It codes for CASSGRDSAYEQYF. This sequence joins TRBV7-6 and TRBJ2-7; 7 nucleotides match TRBD1. Germline CDR1 SGHVS, CDR2 FNYEAQ. This CDR3 is built from 14 residues. The J segment lost 2 bases and the V segment lost 6 bases, leaving 7 bases of the junction unmatched.

The rearrangement links TRBV7-9 to TRBJ2-2; 10 bases are shared with TRBD2. Trimming took 4 bases from V and 8 from J; bases not matched to a gene: 1. The CDR3 has 13 residues. Germline loops: CDR1 SEHNR, CDR2 FQNEAQ (reference sequence). The DNA for the CDR3 is TGTGCCAGCAGCTCTAGCGGGAGTGGGGAGCTGTTTTTT. Translated, it gives CASSSSGSGELFF.

The rearrangement links TRBV13 to TRBJ2-2, with 9 bases identical to TRBD2. This CDR3 is built from 16 residues. The J segment lost 7 bases and the V segment lost 3 bases, leaving 9 bases of the junction unmatched. Germline V CDR1 and CDR2: PRHDT, FYEKMQ (reference sequence). CDR3 in amino acids: CASSLFAGGPGGELFF. For the CDR3, the DNA is TGTGCCAGCAGCTTGTTTGCGGGGGGGCCCGGCGGGGAGCTGTTTTTT.

About this clone: Additional DNA sequences in this sample encode the identical CDR3. The chain couples TRBV19 to TRBJ2-7; 14 nucleotides agree with TRBD2. The CDR3 loop spans 15 amino acids. Germline CDR1 reads LNHDA; CDR2 reads SQIVND (reference sequence). The junction had 3 bases not matched to a gene; V was cut back by 5 bases and J by 3 bases. CDR3 residues: CASSLGTSGSYEQYF. The CDR3 DNA is TGTGCCAGTAGTTTAGGGACTAGCGGGAGCTACGAGCAGTACTTC.